This T cell receptor (beta chain) stems from a study of blood T cell repertoires in COVID-19 (dated by TCRdb to about 2020). For context, the study as a whole: The collaborator samples originated in the United States, Italy and Spain and spanned the acute and convalescent phases of COVID-19. The prospective study material was composed of cDNA or gDNA derived from T cells, B-cell-depleted T cells, or PBMCs. Deeply sampled blood TCRbeta repertoires from subjects exposed to, actively infected with, or recovered from COVID-19 were included in the dataset. A freely available public database, intended as a resource for researchers studying the immune response to SARS-CoV-2, is where the repertoires were released. The samples were drawn from two sources: the first 160 participants of the ongoing ImmuneRACE study, and 1,000 to 1,500 subjects contributed by 6 global collaborators. A de-identified subject ID, COVID-19 status, age in years and sex were almost always included in the sample metadata. HLA class I and class II types, where available, came from metadata supplied by the sample provider rather than from assay-based typing. Findings and caveats that apply to the study as a whole: How much clinical and demographic metadata was included differed by source and by participant, and the metadata was provided uncurated.

Participants in the prospective study were aged roughly 18 to 100 years, lived in about two dozen United States geographic areas, and enrolled through a virtual design. To assign participants to cohorts, the prospective study relied on clinical history that participants themselves reported in a screening survey and a study questionnaire. Exposed participants were defined as having been in contact with someone with a PCR-confirmed or clinician-diagnosed COVID-19 case within 2 weeks of study entry. Mobile phlebotomists in the prospective study collected whole blood, serum and a nasopharyngeal or oropharyngeal swab from every participant. Over a roughly 2-month period, participants in the prospective study had the option of providing additional blood draws and questionnaires. Prospective study blood samples were shipped either frozen or at room temperature before DNA extraction. Turning to this clone: The antigen this receptor binds is unknown. Per-nucleotide qualities are absent, and no much larger clonotype sits a single base away.

TCRbeta CDR3 regions were amplified from genomic DNA using the immunoSEQ Assay, a bias-controlled multiplex PCR. The source study handled its data this way. Nucleated cell counts per sample were estimated from amplification of reference gene primers within the assay. To quantify the absolute abundance of each unique TCRbeta CDR3 rearrangement, sequence reads were collapsed and filtered. Productive Simpson clonality was computed per sample as the square root of Simpson's diversity index over productive rearrangements. TCRdb limited this immuneACCESS table to in-frame rearrangements with V and J called. A share of clones is missing; checked studies link under half to unresolved V genes, and the rest is unexplained. V and J calls and clone size are as listed in that table; D and trimming were resolved from the DNA. The sample profile shows 350,000 or so clones; about 90% of them were found once. Of the sample, approximately 0.97% falls within the top ten clones.

After removal of 6 bases from V and 11 bases from J, the junction retains 7 bases not matched to a gene. The germline V gene specifies MDHEN as CDR1 and SYDVKM as CDR2. The CDR3 sequence holds 13 residues, the cysteine and phenylalanine included. The sequence is cut down to CDR3 DNA, 39 bases in frame from base 1. Sequenced material: PBMCs or T cells enriched from blood (not recorded which). The TCR originated in a woman aged 25 to 45 who had been exposed to COVID-19. Recombination joined TRBV28 with TRBJ1-1, and 12 junction bases match TRBD1. The sequence in DNA is TGTGCCAGCAGGGGGGACAGGGGGCGGGACGCTTTCTTT. Its translation is CASRGDRGRDAFF.